This T cell receptor (beta chain) appears in the sequencing data of a study of CD8 T cells in ankylosing spondylitis. Regarding the study as a whole: Those disease-linked clones were CD8+; they were also relatively rare in peripheral blood. Clones tied to disease were said to be significantly enriched in matched ankylosing spondylitis synovial fluid.

TCRdb re-called the 5' RACE reads with MiXCR, one entry per CDR3 protein. The sample includes 300,000 to 350,000 distinct CDR3 sequences, about a fifth of them seen just once. The V end was cut by 3 bases, the J end by 0 bases, with 9 bases between. The germline V gene has CDR1 LNHDA and CDR2 SQIVND (reference sequence). The CDR3 has 15 amino acids. In regard to this clonotype: Its antigen is currently unknown.

The TCR was taken from a female donor with ankylosing spondylitis or in good health (not recorded which). Sequences were obtained from blood, either unsorted or a sorted T cell fraction (not recorded which). The rearrangement joins TRBV19 to TRBJ1-5; unclear D gene. The CDR3 DNA sequence: TGTGCCAGTAGTATCCGGCACAATAGCAATCAGCCCCAGCATTTT. It is translated as CASSIRHNSNQPQHF.